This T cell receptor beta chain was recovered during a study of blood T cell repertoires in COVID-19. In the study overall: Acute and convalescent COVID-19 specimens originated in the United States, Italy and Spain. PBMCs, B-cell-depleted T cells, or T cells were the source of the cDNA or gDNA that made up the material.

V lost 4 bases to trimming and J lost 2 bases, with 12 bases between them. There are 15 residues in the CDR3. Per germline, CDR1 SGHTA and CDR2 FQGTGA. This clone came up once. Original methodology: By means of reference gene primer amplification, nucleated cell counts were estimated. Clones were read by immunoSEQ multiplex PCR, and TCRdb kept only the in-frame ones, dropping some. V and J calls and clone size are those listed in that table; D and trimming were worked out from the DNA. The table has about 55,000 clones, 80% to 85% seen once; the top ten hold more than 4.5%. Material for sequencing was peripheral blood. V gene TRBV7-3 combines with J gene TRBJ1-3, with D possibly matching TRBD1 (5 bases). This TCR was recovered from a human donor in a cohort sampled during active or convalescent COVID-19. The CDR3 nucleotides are TGTGCCAGCAGCTCCAACCGACAGCCTGGAAACACCATATATTTT. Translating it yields CASSSNRQPGNTIYF.